Listed here are 21 T cell receptor beta chains from one sample, sequenced in a study of blood T cell repertoires in COVID-19. Sequenced by immunoSEQ multiplex PCR; TCRdb stores in-frame clones only, minus some. Counted here are about 300,000 clones, 86% occurring once; the ten biggest clones make up under 2%. Input material: peripheral blood. The receptors here all came from a woman in her forties or fifties with acute or convalescent COVID-19.

The J gene is TRBJ2-7, the V gene TRBV4-1; 7 positions match TRBD2. This CDR3 is built from 14 residues. The germline V gene encodes CDR1 MGHRA and CDR2 YSYEKL. V trimming: 4 bases; J trimming: 0 bases; junction bases outside the gene matches: 3. The CDR3 nucleotides read TGCGCCAGCAGCCCCGGGGACTACTCCTACGAGCAGTACTTC. Residues: CASSPGDYSYEQYF.

This clone has just one count. The chain couples TRBV7-8 to TRBJ2-1; 10 bases are a match to TRBD1. Germline CDR1 SGHVS, CDR2 FQNEAQ. The CDR3 runs to 17 residues. V gave up 6 bases and J gave up 2 bases; unmatched junction bases: 10. The CDR3 spells CASRPNRDRGPYNEQFF. CDR3 nucleotide sequence: TGTGCCAGCAGACCTAACCGGGACAGGGGACCCTACAATGAGCAGTTCTTC.

V is TRBV28 and J is TRBJ2-5; 11 bases are a match to TRBD2. V was clipped by 5 bases and J by 1 base; unmatched bases: 6. The length of the CDR3 is 16 residues. The V gene's germline CDR1 is MDHEN and CDR2 SYDVKM. DNA for the CDR3: TGTGCCAGCAGTATCCCGGGACTAGCGGTCCAAGAGACCCAGTACTTC. Translating it yields CASSIPGLAVQETQYF. Variable domain in full (rest from reference TRBV28 and TRBJ2-5): DVKVTQSSRYLVKRTGEKVFLECVQDMDHENMFWYRQDPGLGLRLIYFSYDVKMKEKGDIPEGYSVSREKKERFSLILESASTNQTSMYLCASSIPGLAVQETQYFGPGTRLLVL.

CDR3 residues: CASSLGVGVVYGYTF. The CDR3 region has the DNA TGCGCCAGCAGCTTGGGGGTAGGGGTTGTTTATGGCTACACCTTC. The chain has TRBV5-1 and TRBJ1-2; a weak D match, TRBD1 (5 bases). Germline CDR1 and CDR2: SGHRS and YFSETQ. The CDR3 has 15 amino acids. The V and J ends lost 0 bases and 5 bases respectively, with 14 bases between them.

This chain uses TRBV5-4 with TRBJ2-3; maybe TRBD1 (5 bases). CDR1 SGHNT and CDR2 YYREEE come from the germline V gene (reference sequence). The CDR3 consists of 13 residues. The V end lost 4 bases, the J end lost 4 bases, and 10 bases lay between the germline ends. Here the CDR3 reads CASSPETADTQYF. The CDR3 region has the DNA TGTGCCAGCAGCCCGGAGACAGCAGATACGCAGTATTTT.

The chain is built from TRBV19 and TRBJ2-1; 7 bases are shared with TRBD1. The germline gives CDR1 LNHDA, CDR2 SQIVND (reference sequence). The ends lost 5 bases at V and 3 bases at J; junction bases unmatched: 1. The CDR3 contains 13 residues. The CDR3 is CASSGQVYNEQFF. In nucleotides, the CDR3 is TGTGCCAGTAGTGGACAGGTCTACAATGAGCAGTTCTTC.

This chain uses TRBV5-1 with TRBJ2-1; 14 bases are a match to TRBD2. The CDR3 spans 17 residues. Trimming cost V 0 bases and J 1 base; bases outside gene matches: 0. Germline CDR1 reads SGHRS; CDR2 reads YFSETQ. The CDR3 region has the DNA TGCGCCAGCAGCTTGGGACTAGCGGGAGGGTCCTACAATGAGCAGTTCTTC. Its translation: CASSLGLAGGSYNEQFF.

This clone was observed a handful of times. In DNA form, the CDR3 reads TGTGCCAGCAGCTTAGGGGGGGTTCAAGAGACCCAGTACTTC. Amino acids: CASSLGGVQETQYF. V gene TRBV7-2 combines with J gene TRBJ2-5, with a tentative D call TRBD2 (6 bases). The CDR3 sequence is 14 residues long. Germline loops: CDR1 SGHTA, CDR2 FQGNSA. V was shortened by 1 base and J by 2 bases, with 8 bases between the two germline ends.

The rearrangement uses TRBV28 and TRBJ2-7; D is perhaps TRBD1 (5 bases). The CDR3 is 14 residues long. The germline V gene has CDR1 MDHEN and CDR2 SYDVKM. V lost 8 bases and J 6 bases, leaving 20 bases between the germline ends. CDR3 in amino acids: CASSPTSQGGEQYF. In nucleotides, the CDR3 is TGTGCCAGCTCTCCCACCTCCCAGGGTGGCGAGCAGTACTTC.

This sequence joins TRBV11-3 and TRBJ2-7; TRBD2 matches 10 bases. The CDR3 has 14 residues. The V gene end was trimmed by 5 bases and the J gene end by 1 base; junction bases not matched to a gene: 2. Germline V gene data show CDR1 as SGHNT and CDR2 as YENEEA. The CDR3 nucleotides read TGTGCCAGCAGCCTACTAGCGGGATCCTACGAGCAGTACTTC. It specifies CASSLLAGSYEQYF.

This sequence joins TRBV7-3 and TRBJ1-5, with 9 bases fitting TRBD1. With 4 bases clipped from V and 3 bases from J, the junction kept 10 bases outside the gene matches. CDR1 and CDR2 from the germline V gene are SGHTA and FQGTGA. The CDR3 is 17 amino acids. The DNA of the CDR3 is TGTGCCAGCAGCTGGGGACAGGGTCAGGTTTTCAATCAGCCCCAGCATTTT. Translation gives CASSWGQGQVFNQPQHF.

The rearrangement joins TRBV10-3 to TRBJ1-3, with D perhaps matching TRBD1 (6 bases). Deletions cut 5 bases from V and 0 bases from J, with 11 bases between. The CDR3 extends over 15 amino acids. The germline gives CDR1 ENHRY, CDR2 SYGVKD. CDR3 sequence (DNA): TGTGCCATCAGTCAGGACAGTAACTCTGGAAACACCATATATTTT. Its protein is CAISQDSNSGNTIYF.

This clone is a singleton in its sample. V and J are TRBV7-2 and TRBJ2-1, with 13 positions matching TRBD2. V was pared by 5 bases and J by 0 bases, with 7 bases of the junction left unmatched. Per the germline V gene, CDR1 is SGHTA and CDR2 is FQGNSA. The CDR3 runs to 18 residues. The CDR3 sequence: CASSKRWTSGSSYNEQFF. In nucleotides, the CDR3 is TGTGCCAGCAGCAAAAGATGGACTAGCGGGAGCTCCTACAATGAGCAGTTCTTC.

The rearrangement links TRBV18 to TRBJ1-2; D remains ambiguous. From germline, CDR1 is KGHSH and CDR2 LQKENI. The CDR3 consists of 15 residues. Trimming cost V 3 bases and J 0 bases, with 11 bases left between them. The CDR3 nucleotides are TGTGCCAGCTCACCCCTAGCAGTAACTAACTATGGCTACACCTTC. It translates to CASSPLAVTNYGYTF.

In this sample, this clone turned up a few times. At the DNA level, this CDR3 is encoded by other sequences in the same sample as well. J is TRBJ2-1 and V is TRBV7-9; 8 bases line up with TRBD2. Per the germline V gene, CDR1 is SEHNR and CDR2 is FQNEAQ (reference sequence). Trimming removed 2 bases from V and 0 bases from J; junction bases left unmatched: 3. This CDR3 contains 16 residues. In DNA form, the CDR3 reads TGTGCCAGCAGCTTAAGCCTAGCGGGCTCCTACAATGAGCAGTTCTTC. Translating gives CASSLSLAGSYNEQFF.

The chain couples TRBV9 to TRBJ2-7, with TRBD2 matching 11 bases. CDR1 is SGDLS and CDR2 is YYNGEE in the germline V gene. V was clipped by 4 bases and J by 2 bases; unmatched bases: 5. The CDR3 totals 15 residues. DNA for the CDR3: TGTGCCAGCAGCCCGGGACTAGCGGTGACCTACGAGCAGTACTTC. As protein: CASSPGLAVTYEQYF.

This clone was counted a few times. Other nucleotide sequences from this sample produce the same CDR3. This chain links TRBV5-1 with TRBJ1-5, with 7 bases fitting TRBD1. V was pared by 2 bases and J by 4 bases, with 3 bases of the junction left unmatched. Germline assignment: CDR1 SGHRS and CDR2 YFSETQ. The CDR3 runs to 14 residues. Written as DNA, the CDR3 is TGCGCCAGCAGCTTAGGACAGGAGAATCAGCCCCAGCATTTT. As protein: CASSLGQENQPQHF.

The J gene is TRBJ1-4, the V gene TRBV7-2; perhaps TRBD1 as D (5 bases). The germline CDR1 and CDR2 sequences are SGHTA and FQGNSA. The CDR3 is made up of 13 amino acids. V was cut by 3 bases and J by 5 bases, with 7 bases left in between. As DNA, the CDR3 is TGTGCCAGCAGCTTGGCAGGGAATGAAAAACTGTTTTTT. This sequence encodes CASSLAGNEKLFF.

The chain has TRBV9 and TRBJ2-7; 7 bases match TRBD2. CDR3 length: 15 amino acids. The V and J ends lost 4 bases and 2 bases, in that order; junction bases with no gene match: 9. Per germline, CDR1 SGDLS and CDR2 YYNGEE. The CDR3: CASSPQERGPYEQYF. CDR3 in DNA: TGTGCCAGCAGCCCCCAGGAGCGGGGACCCTACGAGCAGTACTTC. Full variable domain (missing parts from reference TRBV9 and TRBJ2-7): DSGVTQTPKHLITATGQRVTLRCSPRSGDLSVYWYQQSLDQGLQFLIQYYNGEERAKGNILERFSAQQFPDLHSELNLSSLELGDSALYFCASSPQERGPYEQYFGPGTRLTVT.

The V and J genes are TRBV5-4 and TRBJ1-3; TRBD1 matches at 7 bases. Unmatched junction bases numbered 8, after V lost 4 bases and J lost 4 bases. Per the germline V gene, CDR1 is SGHNT and CDR2 is YYREEE (reference sequence). This CDR3 has 15 amino acids. This CDR3 reads CASSPPTGSGNTIYF. The CDR3 bases are TGTGCCAGCAGCCCCCCGACAGGGAGCGGAAACACCATATATTTT.

V gene TRBV16 combines with J gene TRBJ1-5; 8 bases align to TRBD1. J was trimmed by 2 bases and V by 7 bases; bases with no gene match: 4. The CDR3 runs to 14 residues. Germline lookup yields CDR1 KGHSY and CDR2 FQNENV. The CDR3 DNA follows: TGTGCCAGCAACGGACAGGGCGGCAATCAGCCCCAGCATTTT. This codes for CASNGQGGNQPQHF. Variable domain in full (rest from reference TRBV16 and TRBJ1-5): GEEVAQTPKHLVRGEGQKAKLYCAPIKGHSYVFWYQQVLKNEFKFLISFQNENVFDETGMPKERFSAKCLPNSPCSLEIQATKLEDSAVYFCASNGQGGNQPQHFGDGTRLSIL.